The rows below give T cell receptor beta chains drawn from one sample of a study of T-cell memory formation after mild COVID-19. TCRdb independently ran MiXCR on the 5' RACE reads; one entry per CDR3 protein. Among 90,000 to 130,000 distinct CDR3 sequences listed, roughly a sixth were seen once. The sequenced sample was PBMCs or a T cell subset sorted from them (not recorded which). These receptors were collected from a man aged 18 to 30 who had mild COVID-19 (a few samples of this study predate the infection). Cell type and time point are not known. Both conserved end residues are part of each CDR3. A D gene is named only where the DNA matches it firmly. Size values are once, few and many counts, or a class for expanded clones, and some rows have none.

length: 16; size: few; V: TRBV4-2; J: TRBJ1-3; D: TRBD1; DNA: TGTGCCAGCAGCCAAGGCGGACAGGGGAGAGGAAACACCATATATTTT; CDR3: CASSQGGQGRGNTIYF
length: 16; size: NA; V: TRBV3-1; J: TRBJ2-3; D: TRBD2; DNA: TGTGCCAGCAGCCATGCGGGACTAGCGCCCACAGATACGCAGTATTTT; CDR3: CASSHAGLAPTDTQYF
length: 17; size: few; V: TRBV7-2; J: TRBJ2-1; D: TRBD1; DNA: TGTGCCAGCAGCTCCGCAAGACAGGGGATGTCCTACAATGAGCAGTTCTTC; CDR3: CASSSARQGMSYNEQFF
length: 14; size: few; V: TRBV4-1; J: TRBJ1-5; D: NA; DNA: TGCGCCAGCAGCCCGGGCCATAGCAATCAGCCCCAGCATTTT; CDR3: CASSPGHSNQPQHF
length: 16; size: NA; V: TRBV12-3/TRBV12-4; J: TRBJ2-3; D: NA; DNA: TGTGCCAGCAGGGGAAGGAGTTTCCGCGGCACAGATACGCAGTATTTT; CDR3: CASRGRSFRGTDTQYF
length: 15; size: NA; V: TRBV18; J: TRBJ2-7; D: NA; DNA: TGTGCCAGCTCTCCTACTGGGTCTTGGGGTTACGAGCAGTACTTC; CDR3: CASSPTGSWGYEQYF
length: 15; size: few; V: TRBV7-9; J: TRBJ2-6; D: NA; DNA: TGTGCCAGCAGCTTAGAGCCTTCTGGGGCCAACGTCCTGACTTTC; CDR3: CASSLEPSGANVLTF
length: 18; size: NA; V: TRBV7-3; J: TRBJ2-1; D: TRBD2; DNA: TGTGCCAGCAGCTTAACCGCGGGGGGGCGGGGCTCCTACAATGAGCAGTTCTTC; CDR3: CASSLTAGGRGSYNEQFF
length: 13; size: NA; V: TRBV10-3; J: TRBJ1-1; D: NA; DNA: TGTGCCATCAGTGATCAGGGGAGAGGTGAAGCTTTCTTT; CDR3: CAISDQGRGEAFF
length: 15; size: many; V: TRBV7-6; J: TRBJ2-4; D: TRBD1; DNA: TGTGCCAGCAGCTCGGGGACAGTCAAGGGGCAGACTCAGTACTTC; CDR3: CASSSGTVKGQTQYF
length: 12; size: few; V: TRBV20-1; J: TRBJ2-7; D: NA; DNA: TGCAGTGCTCGCAGGGGCATCTACGAGCAGTACTTC; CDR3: CSARRGIYEQYF
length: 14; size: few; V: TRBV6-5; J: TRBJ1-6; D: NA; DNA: TGTGCCAGCAGTTACACAGGGAATAATTCACCCCTCCACTTT; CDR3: CASSYTGNNSPLHF
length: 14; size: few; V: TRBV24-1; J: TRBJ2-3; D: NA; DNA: TGTGCCACCAGTGATTCTCCTTACACAGATACGCAGTATTTT; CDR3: CATSDSPYTDTQYF
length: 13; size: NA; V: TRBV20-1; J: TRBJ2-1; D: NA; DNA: TGCAGTGCTAGGAGAATCACTCGAAATGAGCAGTTCTTC; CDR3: CSARRITRNEQFF
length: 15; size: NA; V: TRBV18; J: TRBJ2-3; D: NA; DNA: TGTGCCAGCTCACCCTCCCGGGGTAGCACAGATACGCAGTATTTT; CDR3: CASSPSRGSTDTQYF
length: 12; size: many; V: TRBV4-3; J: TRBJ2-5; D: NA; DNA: TGCGCCAGCAGCCAAGACAAAGAGACCCAGTACTTC; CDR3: CASSQDKETQYF
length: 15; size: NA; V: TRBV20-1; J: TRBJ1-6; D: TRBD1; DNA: TGCAGTGCGCGGCTGGTTGGGGACAGTCATTCACCCCTCCACTTT; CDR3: CSARLVGDSHSPLHF
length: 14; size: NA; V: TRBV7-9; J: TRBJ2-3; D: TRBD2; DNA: TGTGCCAGCAGCTGGGAGGGAAGCACAGATACGCAGTATTTT; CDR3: CASSWEGSTDTQYF
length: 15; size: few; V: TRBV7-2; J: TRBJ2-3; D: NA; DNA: TGTGCCAGCAGCTTCGGAGGCAGGGGAATAGATACGCAGTATTTT; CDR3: CASSFGGRGIDTQYF
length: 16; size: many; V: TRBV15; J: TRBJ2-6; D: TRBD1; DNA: TGTGCCACCAGCAGGACAGGGGGCGCTGGGGCCAACGTCCTGACTTTC; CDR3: CATSRTGGAGANVLTF
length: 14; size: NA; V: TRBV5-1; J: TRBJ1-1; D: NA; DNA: TGCGCCAGCAGCGCCGGGACGCTGAACACTGAAGCTTTCTTT; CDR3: CASSAGTLNTEAFF
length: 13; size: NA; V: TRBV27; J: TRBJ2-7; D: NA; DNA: TGTGCCAGCAGTCCCCGGACAGCTTACGAGCAGTACTTC; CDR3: CASSPRTAYEQYF
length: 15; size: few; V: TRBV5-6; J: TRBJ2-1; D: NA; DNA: TGTGCCAGCAGCTTGTACGGGGCTGACCACAATGAGCAGTTCTTC; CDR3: CASSLYGADHNEQFF
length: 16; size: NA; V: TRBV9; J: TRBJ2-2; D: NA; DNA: TGTGCCAGCAGCCCCCTAGCCGGGGTGAACACCGGGGAGCTGTTTTTT; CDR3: CASSPLAGVNTGELFF
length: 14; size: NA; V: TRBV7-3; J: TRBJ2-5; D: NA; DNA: TGTGCCAGCAGCGCCTCAGGGGCTGGTGAGACCCAGTACTTC; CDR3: CASSASGAGETQYF
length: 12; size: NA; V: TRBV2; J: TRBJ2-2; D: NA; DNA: TGTGCCAGCAGTGAATCGGGCGGGGAGCTGTTTTTT; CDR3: CASSESGGELFF
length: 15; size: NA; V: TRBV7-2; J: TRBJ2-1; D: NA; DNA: TGTGCCAGCAGCCCGCCCGGGTTAGTCCCCAATGAGCAGTTCTTC; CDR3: CASSPPGLVPNEQFF
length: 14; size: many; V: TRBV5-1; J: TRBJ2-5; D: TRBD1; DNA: TGCGCCAGCAGCCCGGGACAGCCGCAAGAGACCCAGTACTTC; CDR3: CASSPGQPQETQYF
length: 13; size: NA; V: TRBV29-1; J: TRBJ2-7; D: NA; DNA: TGCAGCGTTGAGACCGTAATAGGCCGCGAGCAGTACTTC; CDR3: CSVETVIGREQYF
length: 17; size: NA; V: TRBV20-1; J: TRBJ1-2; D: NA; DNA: TGCAGTGCTAGAGGTCGGACCATACCCCTTGCTAACTATGGCTACACCTTC; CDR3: CSARGRTIPLANYGYTF
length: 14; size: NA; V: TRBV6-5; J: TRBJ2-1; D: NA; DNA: TGTGCCAGCAGTGCCGGGACCGTCCCTCGGAGGAAGTTCTTC; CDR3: CASSAGTVPRRKFF
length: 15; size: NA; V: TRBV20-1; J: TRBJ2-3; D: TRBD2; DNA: TGCAGTGCTAGACTAGCGGGGACATGGGAAGATACGCAGTATTTT; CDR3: CSARLAGTWEDTQYF
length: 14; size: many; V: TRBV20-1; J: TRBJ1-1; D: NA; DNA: TGCAGTGTCCTAAGTGCGGGTACGAACACTGAAGCTTTCTTT; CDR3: CSVLSAGTNTEAFF
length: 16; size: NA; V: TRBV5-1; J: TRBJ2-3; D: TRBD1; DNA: TGCGCCAGCAGCTTGGAAGGGACAGGGGAGGCAGATACGCAGTATTTT; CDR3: CASSLEGTGEADTQYF
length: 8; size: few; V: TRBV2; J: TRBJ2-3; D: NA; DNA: TGTGCCAGCAATACGCAGTATTTT; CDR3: CASNTQYF
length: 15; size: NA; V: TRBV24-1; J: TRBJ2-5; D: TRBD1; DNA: TGTGCCACCAGTGAAACGGGACAGCACCAAGAGACCCAGTACTTC; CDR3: CATSETGQHQETQYF
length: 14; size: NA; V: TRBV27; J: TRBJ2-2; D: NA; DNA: TGTGCCAGCAGTTCCCGGCCCTACGCCGGGGAGCTGTTTTTT; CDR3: CASSSRPYAGELFF
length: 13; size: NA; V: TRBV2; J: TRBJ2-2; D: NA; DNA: TGTGCCAGCAGTTCCAGCTCTACCGGGGAGCTGTTTTTT; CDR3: CASSSSSTGELFF
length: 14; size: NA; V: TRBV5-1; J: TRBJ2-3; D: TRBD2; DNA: TGCGCCAGCAGCCGCGGGGGGTCGTCGGATACGCAGTATTTT; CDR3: CASSRGGSSDTQYF
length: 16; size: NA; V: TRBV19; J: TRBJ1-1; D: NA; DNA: TGTGCCAGTAGTATCCCCTGGCAGGGGAGGATCACTGAAGCTTTCTTT; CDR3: CASSIPWQGRITEAFF
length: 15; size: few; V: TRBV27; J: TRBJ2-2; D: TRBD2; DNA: TGTGCCAGCAGGCTACTAGCGGTGGGTTCCGGGGAGCTGTTTTTT; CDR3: CASRLLAVGSGELFF
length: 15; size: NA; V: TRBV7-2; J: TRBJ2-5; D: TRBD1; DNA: TGTGCCAGCAGGGGGAGACAGGGTTCCCAAGAGACCCAGTACTTC; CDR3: CASRGRQGSQETQYF
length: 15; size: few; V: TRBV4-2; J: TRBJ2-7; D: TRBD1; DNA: TGTGCCAGCAGCCAACTCGGGACAGGGGTTTACGAGCAGTACTTC; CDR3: CASSQLGTGVYEQYF
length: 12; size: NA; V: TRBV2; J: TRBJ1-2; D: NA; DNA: TGTGCCAGCAGTGCGGCAGCCTATGGCTACACCTTC; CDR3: CASSAAAYGYTF
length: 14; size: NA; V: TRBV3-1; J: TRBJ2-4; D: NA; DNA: TGTGCCAGCAGCCAAGGCCCCAGGGTATACATTCAGTACTTC; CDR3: CASSQGPRVYIQYF
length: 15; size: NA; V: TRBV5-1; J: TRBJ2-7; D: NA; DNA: TGCGCCAGCAGCTCAGCCGGTGGCAGAACCTACGAGCAGTACTTC; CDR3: CASSSAGGRTYEQYF
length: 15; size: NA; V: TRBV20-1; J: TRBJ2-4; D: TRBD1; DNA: TGCAGTGCTAGAGGCCCATACAGGGGAAGAGACATTCAGTACTTC; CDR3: CSARGPYRGRDIQYF
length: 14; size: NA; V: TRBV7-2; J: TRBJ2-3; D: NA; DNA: TGTGCCAGCAGCTTAAGACAGGTCCTGGATACGCAGTATTTT; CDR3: CASSLRQVLDTQYF
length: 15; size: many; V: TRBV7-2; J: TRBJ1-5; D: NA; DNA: TGTGCCAGCAGCCCCCACGGGGGTCGAGATCAGCCCCAGCATTTT; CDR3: CASSPHGGRDQPQHF
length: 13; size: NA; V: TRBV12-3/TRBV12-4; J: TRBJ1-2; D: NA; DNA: TGTGCCAGCACTCCAATGGCCAACTATGGCTACACCTTC; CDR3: CASTPMANYGYTF
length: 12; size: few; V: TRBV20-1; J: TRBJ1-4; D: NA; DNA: TGCAGTGCAAAGGACCCGACCGGAAAACTGTTTTTT; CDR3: CSAKDPTGKLFF
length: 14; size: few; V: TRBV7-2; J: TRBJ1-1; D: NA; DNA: TGTGCCAGCAGCTCACAGAGGGGGAACACTGAAGCTTTCTTT; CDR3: CASSSQRGNTEAFF
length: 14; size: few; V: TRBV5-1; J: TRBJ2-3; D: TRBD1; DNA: TGCGCCAGCAGCTCTACAGGGGTGCCAGATACGCAGTATTTT; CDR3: CASSSTGVPDTQYF
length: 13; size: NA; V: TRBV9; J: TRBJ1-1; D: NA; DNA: TGTGCCAGCAGCAAAGGGGGGGGCCCTGAAGCTTTCTTT; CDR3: CASSKGGGPEAFF
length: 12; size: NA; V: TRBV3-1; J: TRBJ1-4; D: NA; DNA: TGTGCCAGCAGCCAAGTTTACGAAAAACTGTTTTTT; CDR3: CASSQVYEKLFF